This T cell receptor (beta chain) was sequenced during a study of cytomegalovirus exposure and HLA in healthy donors. The CDR3 spans 17 residues. V lost 6 bases and J lost 0; bases outside the gene matches: 4. The germline CDR1 and CDR2 sequences are LNHDA and SQIVND (reference sequence). The PCR was carried out with 60 Vbeta primers and 13 Jbeta primers. The protocol was immunoSEQ multiplex PCR, while the TCRdb copy is restricted to in-frame clones and leaves out a portion. The table lists fewer than 70,000 clones, 65% to 75% of them singletons. The rearrangement links TRBV19 to TRBJ2-6; 11 bases line up with TRBD1. The sample was PBMCs. This receptor was obtained from a woman aged 60-70 years in good health and CMV-seropositive. The CDR3 loop reads CASRRTGGASGANVLTF. The CDR3 region has the DNA TGTGCCAGTAGGCGGACAGGGGGCGCCTCTGGGGCCAACGTCCTGACTTTC.